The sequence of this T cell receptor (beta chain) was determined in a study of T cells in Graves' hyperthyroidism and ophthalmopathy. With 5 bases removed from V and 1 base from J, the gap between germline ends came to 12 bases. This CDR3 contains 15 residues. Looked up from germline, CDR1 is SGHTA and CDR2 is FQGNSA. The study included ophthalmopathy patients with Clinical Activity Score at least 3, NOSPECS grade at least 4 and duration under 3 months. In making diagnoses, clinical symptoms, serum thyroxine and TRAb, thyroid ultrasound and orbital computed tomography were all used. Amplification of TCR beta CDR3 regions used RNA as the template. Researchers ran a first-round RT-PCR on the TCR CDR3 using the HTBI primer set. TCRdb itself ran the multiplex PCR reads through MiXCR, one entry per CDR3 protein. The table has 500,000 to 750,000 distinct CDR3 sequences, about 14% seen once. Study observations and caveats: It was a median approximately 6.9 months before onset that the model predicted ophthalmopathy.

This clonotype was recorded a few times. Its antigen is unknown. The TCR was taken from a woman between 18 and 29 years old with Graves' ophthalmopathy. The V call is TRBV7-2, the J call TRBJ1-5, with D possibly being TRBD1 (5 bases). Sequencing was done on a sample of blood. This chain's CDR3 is CASSTYWGSNQPQHF. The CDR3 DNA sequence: TGTGCCAGCAGCACATATTGGGGGAGCAATCAGCCCCAGCATTTT.